This record looks at one TCR beta chain sequence and its context. This may arise from a read error, as a much more abundant clone is one base away. Making TCR beta cDNA involved 400 to 600 ng total RNA and a constant-region primer. Three nested multiplex PCR rounds of slightly modified ARM-PCR generated TCR beta libraries. The first two PCR rounds, roughly 9 cycles each, used TRBV1-TRBV30 forward primers and a C-beta reverse primer. TCRdb re-called the multiplex PCR reads with MiXCR, one entry per CDR3 protein. Among approximately 110,000 distinct CDR3 sequences listed, 55% to 75% were seen once. This sample stems from a study of tumor-infiltrating lymphocytes in primary liver carcinoma. Unsorted bulk tissue, 20-30 mg of it, served as the source for co-extraction of RNA and DNA. CDR1 and CDR2 from the germline V gene are SEHNR and FQNEAQ (reference sequence). This CDR3 contains 17 residues.

The TCR sequence derives from a woman aged 55 to 70 with primary liver carcinoma and hepatitis B virus infection. Sequencing input: liver tumor tissue from sampling region 1. This sample's subset: tumor region T1, superior pole. The J gene is TRBJ1-4, the V gene TRBV7-9; the D gene is possibly TRBD1 (6 bases). The CDR3 nucleotides are TGTACCAGCAGCTTATTGAGCACAGGGTTCGCTAATGAAAAACTGTTTTTT. This sequence encodes CTSSLLSTGFANEKLFF.